This record concerns one TCR beta chain sequence. Library construction for TCR beta used iRepertoire HTBI primers and Arm-PCR of CDR3 regions. TCRdb re-called the multiplex PCR reads with MiXCR, one entry per CDR3 protein. The sample consists of about 300,000 distinct CDR3 sequences, 20% to 25% of them appearing once. The time point: persistent/refractory GD, antithyroid drugs over 5 years with positive TRAb. The TCR library used RNA extracted from PBMCs. The germline CDR1 and CDR2 sequences are KGHSH and LQKENI. Between the trimmed V and J ends, which lost 1 base and 6 bases, there was a span of 27 bases. This CDR3 region has 19 residues. The data are from a study of regulatory T cells in long-lasting Graves disease.

Source: peripheral blood mononuclear cells (PBMCs), taken when the disease was refractory, from a patient treated with antithyroid drugs. The chain uses TRBV18 and TRBJ1-1; D might be TRBD1 (6 bases). The receptor was derived from a female donor with Graves disease. This CDR3 is CASSPLPNPGADWIPEAFF. CDR3 nucleotides: TGTGCCAGCTCACCACTACCCAATCCGGGGGCGGACTGGATCCCTGAAGCTTTCTTT.